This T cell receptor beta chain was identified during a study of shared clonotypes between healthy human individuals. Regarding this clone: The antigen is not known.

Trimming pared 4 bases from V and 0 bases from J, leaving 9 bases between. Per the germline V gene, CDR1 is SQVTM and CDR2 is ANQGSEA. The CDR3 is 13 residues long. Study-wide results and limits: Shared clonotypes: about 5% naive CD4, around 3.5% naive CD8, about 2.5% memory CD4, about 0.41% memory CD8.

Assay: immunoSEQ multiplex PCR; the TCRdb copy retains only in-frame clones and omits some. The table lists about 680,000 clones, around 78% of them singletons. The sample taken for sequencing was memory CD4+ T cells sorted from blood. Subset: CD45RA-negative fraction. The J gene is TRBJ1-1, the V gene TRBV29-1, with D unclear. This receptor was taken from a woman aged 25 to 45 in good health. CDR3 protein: CSVGRQMNTEAFF. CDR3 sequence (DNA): TGCAGCGTTGGCAGGCAGATGAACACTGAAGCTTTCTTT.